This TCR beta chain was captured in a study of STAT5B mutations in CD4+ large granular lymphocyte leukemia. The study, taken as a whole, reports: Patient CD4-sorted repertoires looked more clonal than healthy CD4+ repertoires, even without putative leukemic clones.

In germline, CDR1 is LGHNA, CDR2 YNFKEQ. The CDR3 is 14 residues long. Trimming took 6 bases from V and 14 from J; bases not matched to a gene: 11. Controls came from buffy coats of healthy blood donors. TCRdb's copy holds only in-frame clones and misses some; the assay was immunoSEQ multiplex PCR. The table records tens of thousands of clones, 82% of them present only once. A remark on this clone: Its antigen is not known.

The sequence was collected from a human donor in good health. What was sequenced was CD4+ T cells from blood buffy coats. The genes are TRBV4-2 and TRBJ1-6; TRBD1 matches at 9 bases. In DNA, the CDR3 is TGTGCCAGCAGGCCGGGACAGGGAGTGTTGTCCCTCCACTTT. It specifies CASRPGQGVLSLHF.